This T cell receptor beta chain stems from a study of blood T cell repertoires in COVID-19. Study at large: Whether acute or convalescent, the COVID-19 samples came from the United States, Italy and Spain. In each case, the material was cDNA or gDNA derived from T cells, B-cell-depleted T cells, or PBMCs.

In the original workflow: Amplification of reference gene primers was used by the study to estimate nucleated cell counts. Sequencing was performed with immunoSEQ multiplex PCR; in TCRdb, only in-frame clones are kept and a portion is missing. V, J and clone size were drawn from that table, and D and trimming were deduced from the DNA. Of 300,000 to 350,000 clones listed, approximately 87% are singletons. Patients of the Seattle cohort, enrolled during active infection, were followed longitudinally. This clone was detected a few times. The J segment lost 0 bases and the V segment lost 4 bases, leaving 4 bases of the junction unmatched. CDR1 is SGHAT and CDR2 is FQDESV in the germline V gene (reference sequence). The CDR3 length is 15 residues.

Sequencing input: peripheral blood. V usage is TRBV11-1 and J usage is TRBJ2-7; TRBD1 matches 9 bases. This sequence originates from a woman aged 45 to 65 with COVID-19, enrolled during active disease. Here the CDR3 reads CASSSVTGGSYEQYF. The DNA of the CDR3 is TGTGCCAGCAGCTCTGTGACAGGGGGCTCCTACGAGCAGTACTTC. The variable domain in full, completed from reference TRBV11-1 and TRBJ2-7, reads EAEVAQSPRYKITEKSQAVAFWCDPISGHATLYWYRQILGQGPELLVQFQDESVVDDSQLPKDRFSAERLKGVDSTLKIQPAELGDSAMYLCASSSVTGGSYEQYFGPGTRLTVT.